This record covers a single T cell receptor (beta chain). Antigen unknown. The entry originates in a study of CXCR3-negative and CXCR3-positive naive CD8 T cells. Study observations and caveats: Both naive subsets showed comparably high diversity, and memory CD8+ cells showed much lower diversity. More hydrophobic TRB CDR3s occurred in CXCR3-positive than in CXCR3-negative naive cells. Memory, not naive, CXCR3-negative and CXCR3-positive cells differed in TRBV-TRBJ usage.

This CDR3 is built from 13 residues. The germline gives CDR1 SGHNT, CDR2 YENEEA. CD8+ T cell subsets were each sorted in triplicate, 300,000 to 350,000 cells apiece. Naive CD8+ T cells showed CD45RO-CCR7+CD27+CD95-. The libraries of TRB cDNA were constructed through 5' RACE using UMI labels. TCRdb reprocessed the 5' RACE reads, keeping one entry per CDR3 protein, no DNA. This listing includes roughly 100,000 distinct CDR3 sequences. The material sequenced was naive CXCR3+ CD8+ T cells from blood. Sample subset: CD45RO-CCR7+CD27+CD95- naive CD8+ T cells expressing CXCR3 (TNR3+). The TCR comes from a human donor in good health. Some clones in this sample may be carry-over from other donors' samples. The J gene is TRBJ1-1, the V gene TRBV11-3. CDR3 sequence reads: CASSSGGYTEAFF.